The sequence of this TCR beta chain was determined in a study of shared clonotypes between healthy human individuals. The germline V and J ends were trimmed by 0 bases and 2 bases, with 9 bases remaining between them. Germline CDR1 SGHRS, CDR2 YFSETQ. The CDR3 is 15 residues long. Assay execution took place at the deep level. The repertoire was sequenced with immunoSEQ multiplex PCR; TCRdb's copy has only in-frame clones and lacks some. The profile shows about 2.3 million clones, approximately 90% of them singletons. General study results and limits: Among a few donors, roughly 5% of naive CD4 clonotypes were found in common.

This clone was recorded once. Its target is not known. The same CDR3 is also encoded by other DNA sequences in this sample. The sequenced sample was naive CD4+ T cells from PBMCs. The subset denotes: CD45RA+ positively selected. The clonotype originates from a young man in good health. Some clones in this sample may be carry-over from other donors' samples. The V call is TRBV5-1, the J call TRBJ2-1; tentative D call: TRBD1 (6 bases). CDR3 loop: CASSLGGGTYNEQFF. CDR3 DNA sequence: TGCGCCAGCAGCTTGGGTGGGGGCACCTACAATGAGCAGTTCTTC.